This TCR beta chain was sequenced for a study of T cell changes during pregnancy in multiple sclerosis. CDR3 length: 16 amino acids. CDR1 and CDR2 (germline): SGHRS, YFSETQ. V was shortened by 6 bases and J by 1 base, with 18 bases between the two germline ends. Sequencing was performed with immunoSEQ multiplex PCR; in TCRdb, only in-frame clones are kept and a portion is missing. The data hold tens of thousands of clones, with 90% to 95% observed a single time. The chain uses TRBV5-1 and TRBJ2-3; D gene ambiguous. The TCR was taken from a female donor with multiple sclerosis, enrolled in a pregnancy study. The sequencing here drew on CD8+ T cells from peripheral blood mononuclear cells, taken in the third trimester of pregnancy. The CDR3 bases are TGCGCCAGCAACCTTGATGACTTACTTGGCACAGATACGCAGTATTTT. Translated, it gives CASNLDDLLGTDTQYF.